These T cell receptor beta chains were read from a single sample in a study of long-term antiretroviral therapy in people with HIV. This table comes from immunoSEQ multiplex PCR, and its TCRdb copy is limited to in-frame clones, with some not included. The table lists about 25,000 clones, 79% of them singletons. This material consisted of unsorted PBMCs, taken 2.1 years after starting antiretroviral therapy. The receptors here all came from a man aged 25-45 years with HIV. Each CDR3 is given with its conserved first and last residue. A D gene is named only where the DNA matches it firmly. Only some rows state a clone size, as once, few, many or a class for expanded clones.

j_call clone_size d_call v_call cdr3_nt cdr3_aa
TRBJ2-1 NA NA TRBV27 TGTGCCAGCAGCAATCGGAGGGCTTCCTACAATGAGCAGTTCTTC CASSNRRASYNEQFF
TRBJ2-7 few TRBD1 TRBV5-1 TGCGCCAGCAGCAAGACAGGGGGTAAATACGAGCAGTACTTC CASSKTGGKYEQYF
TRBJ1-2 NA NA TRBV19 TGTGCCAGTCGTCTTACCCGGGTTAACTATGGCTACACCTTC CASRLTRVNYGYTF
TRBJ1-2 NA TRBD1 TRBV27 TGTGCCAGCAGTCGCTCGACAGGGGCAGCCTATGGCTACACCTTC CASSRSTGAAYGYTF
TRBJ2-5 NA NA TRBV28 TGTGCCACCGGGGCCGGGGAGACCCAGTACTTC CATGAGETQYF
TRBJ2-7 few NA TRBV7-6 TGTGCCAGCATGGCGGGGGCCTCCTACGAGCAGTACTTC CASMAGASYEQYF
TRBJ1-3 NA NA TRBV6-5 TGTGCCAGCACCTCCTCAAGGGGAAACACCATATATTTT CASTSSRGNTIYF
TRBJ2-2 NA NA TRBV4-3 TGCGCCAGCAGCACCAGCGGTACCGGGGAGCTGTTTTTT CASSTSGTGELFF
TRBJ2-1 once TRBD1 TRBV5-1 TGCGCCAGCAGCTTGGTTGCAGGGGGTATCTCCTACAATGAGCAGTTCTTC CASSLVAGGISYNEQFF
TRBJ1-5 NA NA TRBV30 TGTGCCTGGAGTGGCGCAGGGGTTAGCAATCAGCCCCAGCATTTT CAWSGAGVSNQPQHF
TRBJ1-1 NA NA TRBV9 TGTGCCAGCAGCGTAGTGGGCACTTCGAGCACTGAAGCTTTCTTT CASSVVGTSSTEAFF
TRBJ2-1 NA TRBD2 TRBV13 TGTGCCAGCAGCATTAGGGCCGCTAGCGGGAGCTCCTACAATGAGCAGTTCTTC CASSIRAASGSSYNEQFF
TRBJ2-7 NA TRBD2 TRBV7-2 TGTGCCAGCAGCCCCGGGGGGTGGATCTCCTACGAGCAGTACTTC CASSPGGWISYEQYF
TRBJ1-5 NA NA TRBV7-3 TGTGCCAGCAGCTTAAAGGGCAGGGGACTAAATCAGCCCCAGCATTTT CASSLKGRGLNQPQHF
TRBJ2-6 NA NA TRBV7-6 TGTGCCAGCAGCTTAGGTAGAACAAGCACCTCTGGGGCCAACGTCCTGACTTTC CASSLGRTSTSGANVLTF
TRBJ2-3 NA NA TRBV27 TGTGCCAGCAGTCCCCAAGGTCCTACATGGTCGGGCACAGATACGCAGTATTTT CASSPQGPTWSGTDTQYF
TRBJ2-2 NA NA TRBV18 TGTGCCAGCTCACCCCCCGGGGAGCTGTTTTTT CASSPPGELFF
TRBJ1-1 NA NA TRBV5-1 TGCGCCAGCAGCTTGGCACAGCCGAACGCTGAAGCTTTCTTT CASSLAQPNAEAFF
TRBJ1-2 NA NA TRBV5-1 TGCGCCAGCAGCTTGGTCGACCGACGTTATGGCTACACCTTC CASSLVDRRYGYTF
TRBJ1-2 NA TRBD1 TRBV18 TGTGCCAGCTCTTACCAAGGGACAGGGCTTGGCTACACCTTC CASSYQGTGLGYTF